The present entry profiles one T cell receptor (beta chain) with its context. This sample is drawn from a study of blood T cell repertoires in COVID-19. Background on the study: PBMCs, B-cell-depleted T cells, or T cells were the source of the cDNA or gDNA that made up the material.

Clones were sequenced by immunoSEQ multiplex PCR, and TCRdb holds only the in-frame ones, with some missing. The data contain roughly 150,000 clones, approximately 81% of them seen just once; the ten biggest clones take up roughly a tenth. The CDR3 length is 17 residues. V lost 1 base and J lost 6, with 19 bases in between. Germline CDR1 reads SGHNT; CDR2 reads YYREEE (reference sequence). Material for sequencing was peripheral blood. The TCR comes from a woman over 75 with active or convalescent COVID-19. V is TRBV5-4 and J is TRBJ2-2; the D gene is possibly TRBD2 (7 bases). CDR3 sequence reads: CASSLSTGGRGAGELFF. CDR3 in DNA: TGTGCCAGCAGCTTGTCTACGGGAGGTAGGGGGGCCGGGGAGCTGTTTTTT.